This TCR beta chain was profiled in a study of identical twins. Study results and caveats: Insertions were reduced in abundant cord blood beta clonotypes but not in memory repertoires.

Each CDR3 protein is one row after TCRdb ran MiXCR on the 5' RACE reads. Counted here are about 530,000 distinct CDR3 sequences, around 22% occurring once; the ten biggest clones make up 0.48%. Note on this clonotype: The antigen is undetermined.

This CDR3 spans 14 amino acids. In germline, CDR1 is SNHLY, CDR2 FYNNEI. V lost 10 bases and J 1 base, leaving 13 bases between the germline ends. These records were also assigned to another study, of yellow fever vaccine responses in identical twins.

This chain uses TRBV2 with TRBJ2-2, with D perhaps TRBD2 (7 bases). Sample: CD4+ T cells sorted from blood. The clonotype originates from a woman between 18 and 29 years old in good health. CDR3 in amino acids: CATTGGLNTGELFF. CDR3 nucleotides: TGTGCCACCACGGGGGGCCTGAACACCGGGGAGCTGTTTTTT.